These T cell receptor beta chains were read from a single sample in a study of blood T cell repertoires in COVID-19. Method: immunoSEQ multiplex PCR; TCRdb's copy keeps in-frame clones and lacks some. The data hold about 170,000 clones, with just under 85% observed a single time. The material sequenced was peripheral blood. These receptors all stem from a woman older than 75 with COVID-19, enrolled during active disease. CDR3s include the opening cysteine and the closing phenylalanine or tryptophan. D genes are given only for firm matches. The listing skips clone size in some rows; elsewhere it reads once, few, many or a size class.

j_gene	abundance	d_gene	v_gene	CDR3nt	CDR3aa
TRBJ2-5	.	TRBD2	TRBV27	TGTGCCAGCAGGAGACTAGCGGGGGAAGAGACCCAGTACTTC	CASRRLAGEETQYF
TRBJ1-3	.	.	TRBV6-6	TGTGCCAGCAGTCGAGGAGGGGTCGACTCTGGAAACACCATATATTTT	CASSRGGVDSGNTIYF
TRBJ2-7	few	.	TRBV5-4	TGTGCCAGCGGCTTCGGAGGGGCAGGGGAGCAGTACTTC	CASGFGGAGEQYF
TRBJ2-6	once	.	TRBV5-1	TGCGCCAGCAGCTTTCAGGGTAGAGCCAACGTCCTGACTTTC	CASSFQGRANVLTF
TRBJ1-4	.	.	TRBV2	TGTGCCAGCAGCCGGGGGGAACTTTGGGACGAAAAACTGTTTTTT	CASSRGELWDEKLFF
TRBJ1-6	.	.	TRBV7-9	TGTGCCAGCAGCTCCGGTCCGGGACTGCAAAATTCACCCCTCCACTTT	CASSSGPGLQNSPLHF
TRBJ2-7	.	TRBD2	TRBV3-1/TRBV3-2	TGTGCCAGCAGCCAAGTTCCCCTGGGTAGTAGCGGGAGCCAGGGATACGAGCAGTACTTC	CASSQVPLGSSGSQGYEQYF
TRBJ2-7	.	.	TRBV28	TGTGCCAGCAGTTTGATGTCGAGTCCCACCGGAGGGGAGCAGTACTTC	CASSLMSSPTGGEQYF
TRBJ2-3	.	.	TRBV6-5	TGTGCCAGCAGGTACACAGGCCGCACAGATACGCAGTATTTT	CASRYTGRTDTQYF
TRBJ2-3	.	.	TRBV30	TGTGCCTGGGGGGCTGGTGGCACAGATACGCAGTATTTT	CAWGAGGTDTQYF
TRBJ2-3	.	TRBD2	TRBV19	TGTGCCAGTAGTATAGGCCTAGCGGGAGGCCGGGGAGATACGCAGTATTTT	CASSIGLAGGRGDTQYF
TRBJ1-2	.	.	TRBV2	TGTGCCAGCTCGGGGTTTAACTATGGCTACACCTTC	CASSGFNYGYTF
TRBJ2-3	.	.	TRBV6-1	TGTGCCAGCAGTGAAGGTGTGGCCAGCACAGATACGCAGTATTTT	CASSEGVASTDTQYF
TRBJ2-3	few	TRBD2	TRBV5-4	TGTGCCAGCAGCTCCGGACTAGCGGGAGGGGTCACAGATACGCAGTATTTT	CASSSGLAGGVTDTQYF
TRBJ2-2	.	.	TRBV10-2	TGCGCCAGATCCGGGACAAGGAACACCGGGGAGCTGTTTTTT	CARSGTRNTGELFF
TRBJ2-2	.	.	TRBV5-1	TGCGCCAGCAGCTGGGACTTTACCGGGGAGCTGTTTTTT	CASSWDFTGELFF
TRBJ2-1	.	TRBD1	TRBV7-3	TGTGCCAGCAGCTCCTCGGGACAGGGTTCCCATGAGCAGTTCTTC	CASSSSGQGSHEQFF
TRBJ2-4	few	.	TRBV6-5	TGTGCCAGCAGTCAAACAGGGCTTAGCAAAAACATTCAGTACTTC	CASSQTGLSKNIQYF
TRBJ1-3	.	.	TRBV30	TGTGCCTGGAGTGTACGAGGACGGGGCTCTGGAAACACCATATATTTT	CAWSVRGRGSGNTIYF
TRBJ2-5	.	TRBD2	TRBV7-2	TGTGCCAGCAGCGTAGCCGGGACTAGCCAAGAGACCCAGTACTTC	CASSVAGTSQETQYF